The source of this T cell receptor beta chain is a study of CD8 T cells in Susac syndrome (dated by TCRdb to between 2019 and 2020). The study in broad terms: The study used repertoire sequencing to test whether antigen drove CD8+ T cell activation and differentiation in Susac syndrome. The full study reports these points: The TCR sequencing and HLA analysis was acknowledged to have included a relatively small number of individuals.

RNA was extracted using the RNeasy kit, and roughly 0.5 to 1 ug of the RNA was reverse transcribed with random hexamers. The immunoSEQ multiplex PCR assay, which covers 54 Vbeta and 13 Jbeta segments, was used to amplify TCR beta CDR3 regions. To correct PCR amplification bias, a synthetic template baseline was used for both primer optimization and computational correction. The authors' pipeline ran thus. Reads were assigned to V, D and J genes according to IMGT and analyzed in immunoSEQ Analyzer, with only productive sequences retained. To calculate clonality, Shannon entropy was normalized by log2 of the number of productive unique sequences and then subtracted from one. Public and private clones were assessed among the 100 most prevalent clones of each patient and control. Susac-specific clones were defined as absent from healthy and MS cohorts, about 1,000 published viral clones and other ImmuneACCESS disease sequences. The public sequencing data were trimmed at Q25 with fastp and processed into clonotypes with MiXCR by TCRdb, which kept only in-frame beta chains. Merged by CDR3 protein, the rows form single entries marked with the most common genes and DNA. For this entry, the V and J calls and clone size follow TCRdb and not the study's own pipeline. Counted in this sample were around 140,000 distinct CDR3 sequences; 85% to 95% of them appeared once. The top ten constitute approximately 0.11% of the sample.

Relative to germline, V is 0 bases shorter and J is 3 bases shorter, with 21 bases between their ends. The CDR3 numbers 18 residues from cysteine through phenylalanine. The retained sequence is limited to the CDR3, 54 bases, with the frame set at the first base. CDR1 is given as GTSNPN and CDR2 as SVGIG, both from the germline V gene (reference sequence). High-throughput TCR beta sequencing profiled peripheral blood CD8+ and CD4+ T cells from healthy donors, Susac syndrome patients and multiple sclerosis patients. The multiple sclerosis controls were treatment-naive patients who had stable or active relapsing-remitting disease and met the revised McDonald criteria. CD8+ TEMRA cells were enriched by FACS, while bulk CD8+ and CD4+ T cells were purified by magnetic negative isolation. Blood was collected in EDTA tubes and processed within 24 hours, with PBMCs isolated through density gradient centrifugation. PBMCs intended for TCR sequencing were cryopreserved in liquid nitrogen and thawed later in a water bath at 37 degrees C. Purity of sorted or isolated CD4+, CD8+ and CD8+ TEMRA cells was at least 90%.

Note on this clonotype: Its antigen has not been determined. It has no much larger one-base neighbor in the sample; base qualities were not kept.

The chain employs TRBV30 and TRBJ2-4; the D gene is possibly TRBD1, with 6 bases matching. This sequence was found in a human donor with multiple sclerosis. The source material was CD4+ T cells from PBMCs. The CDR3 region reads CAWSVLGSGTTGKNIQYF. The nucleotide sequence is TGTGCCTGGAGTGTACTGGGATCCGGGACAACTGGCAAAAACATTCAGTACTTC.